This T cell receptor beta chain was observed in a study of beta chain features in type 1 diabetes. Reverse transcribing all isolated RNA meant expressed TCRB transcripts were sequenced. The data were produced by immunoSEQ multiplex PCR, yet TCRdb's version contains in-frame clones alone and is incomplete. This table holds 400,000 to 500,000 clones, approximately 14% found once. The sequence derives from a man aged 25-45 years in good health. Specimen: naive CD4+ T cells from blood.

The CDR3 reads CASSVDQVANEQFF. The DNA for the CDR3 is TGTGCCAGCAGCGTAGATCAGGTCGCCAATGAGCAGTTCTTC. The chain has TRBV9 and TRBJ2-1; D gene unclear. This CDR3 has 14 residues. V was trimmed by 0 bases and J by 6 bases, leaving 10 bases between them. Germline V gives CDR1 SGDLS, CDR2 YYNGEE. Together with reference TRBV9 and TRBJ2-1, the CDR3 gives the full variable domain: DSGVTQTPKHLITATGQRVTLRCSPRSGDLSVYWYQQSLDQGLQFLIQYYNGEERAKGNILERFSAQQFPDLHSELNLSSLELGDSALYFCASSVDQVANEQFFGPGTRLTVL.